These T cell receptor beta chains were read from a single sample in a study of T cell repertoires in cytomegalovirus infection. TCRdb passed the reads through MiXCR, listing each CDR3 protein once. The table shows 200,000 to 300,000 distinct CDR3 sequences, with roughly 13% occurring only once. Specimen: PBMCs. The receptor set was obtained from a human donor in good health (CMV status not recorded). Some clones in this sample may be carry-over from other donors' samples. The CDR3 runs from the conserved cysteine through the conserved F or W. The order of the fields is J gene, clone size, V gene, D gene, CDR3 protein, CDR3 DNA. D genes are given only for firm matches. Expanded clones get a size class; other rows say once, few or many, or leave the size out.

TRBJ1-3 | NA | TRBV2 | NA | CASSDISGNTIYF | TGTGCCAGCAGTGACATCTCTGGAAACACCATATATTTT
TRBJ2-7 | many | TRBV7-2 | TRBD2 | CASSTRLAGEQYF | TGTGCCAGCAGCACAAGACTAGCTGGCGAGCAGTACTTC
TRBJ2-7 | NA | TRBV20-1 | NA | CSARTRKEQYF | TGCAGTGCTAGGACTAGGAAGGAGCAGTACTTC
TRBJ2-7 | many | TRBV4-1 | TRBD2 | CASSQAPSGANSYEQYF | TGCGCCAGCAGCCAAGCCCCTAGCGGGGCTAACTCCTACGAGCAGTACTTC
TRBJ2-1 | NA | TRBV5-6 | NA | CASSLGGGRLNNEQFF | TGTGCCAGCAGCTTGGGAGGGGGTCGGCTAAACAATGAGCAGTTCTTC
TRBJ2-3 | NA | TRBV5-1 | NA | CASSLSGSTSRRTDTQYF | TGCGCCAGCAGCTTGTCTGGGTCCACTAGCCGACGCACAGATACGCAGTATTTT
TRBJ1-4 | few | TRBV4-3 | NA | CASSQAHPKEKLFF | TGCGCCAGCAGCCAAGCCCACCCGAAGGAAAAACTGTTTTTT
TRBJ2-7 | NA | TRBV4-1 | TRBD1 | CASSQGQGSSYEQYF | TGCGCCAGCAGCCAAGGACAGGGGAGCTCCTACGAGCAGTACTTC
TRBJ1-1 | few | TRBV23-1 | NA | CASSQSKDTEAFF | TGCGCCAGCAGTCAATCGAAAGACACTGAAGCTTTCTTT
TRBJ2-4 | NA | TRBV5-6 | TRBD2 | CASSPGTSGPGGNIQYF | TGTGCCAGCAGCCCCGGGACTAGCGGCCCCGGGGGAAACATTCAGTACTTC
TRBJ2-1 | many | TRBV7-3 | NA | CASSLAGGNHEQFF | TGTGCCAGCAGCTTAGCGGGCGGGAACCATGAGCAGTTCTTC
TRBJ1-1 | many | TRBV4-2 | TRBD1 | CASSQMKTGGQALINTEAFF | TGTGCCAGCAGCCAGATGAAAACGGGGGGACAGGCTTTAATAAACACTGAAGCTTTCTTT
TRBJ2-7 | NA | TRBV29-1 | NA | CSVEDLGGDEQYF | TGCAGCGTTGAAGATTTGGGTGGCGACGAGCAGTACTTC
TRBJ1-1 | many | TRBV7-2 | NA | CASSRIGRAEAFF | TGTGCCAGCAGCCGGATTGGAAGGGCTGAAGCTTTCTTT
TRBJ2-1 | NA | TRBV11-1 | NA | CASSLNSNEQFF | TGTGCCAGCAGCTTAAATAGCAATGAGCAGTTCTTC
TRBJ1-4 | NA | TRBV12-3/TRBV12-4 | NA | CASSLGINSFGEKLFF | TGTGCCAGCAGTTTAGGGATTAATTCTTTCGGTGAAAAACTGTTTTTT
TRBJ1-5 | many | TRBV7-2 | TRBD1 | CASSFQGEQPQHF | TGTGCCAGCAGCTTTCAGGGGGAGCAGCCCCAGCATTTT